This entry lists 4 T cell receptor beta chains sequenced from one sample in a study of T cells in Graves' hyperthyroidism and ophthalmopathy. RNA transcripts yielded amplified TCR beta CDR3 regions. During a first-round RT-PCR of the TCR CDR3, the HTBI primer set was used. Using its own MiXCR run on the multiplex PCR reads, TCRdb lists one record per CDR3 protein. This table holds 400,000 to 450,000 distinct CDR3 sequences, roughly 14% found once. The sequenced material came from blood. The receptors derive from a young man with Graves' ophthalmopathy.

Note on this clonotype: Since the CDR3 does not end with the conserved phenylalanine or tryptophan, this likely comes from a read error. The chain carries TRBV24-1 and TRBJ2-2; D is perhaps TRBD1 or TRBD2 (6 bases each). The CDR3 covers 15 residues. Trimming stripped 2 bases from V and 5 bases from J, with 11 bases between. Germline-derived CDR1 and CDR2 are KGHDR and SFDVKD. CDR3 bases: TGTGCCACCAGTGATTGGGGGGCTCGAACCGGGGAGCTGTTTGTT. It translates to CATSDWGARTGELFV.

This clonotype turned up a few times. CDR3 residues: CASTLQISGANVLTF. Here the CDR3 DNA reads TGTGCCAGCACTCTACAGATTTCTGGGGCCAACGTCCTGACTTTC. The V call is TRBV3-1, the J call TRBJ2-6; no firm D call. CDR1 is LGHDT, CDR2 YNNKEL, per germline (reference sequence). The CDR3 consists of 15 residues. Trimming took off 7 bases at V and 1 base at J, with 11 bases between the two ends.

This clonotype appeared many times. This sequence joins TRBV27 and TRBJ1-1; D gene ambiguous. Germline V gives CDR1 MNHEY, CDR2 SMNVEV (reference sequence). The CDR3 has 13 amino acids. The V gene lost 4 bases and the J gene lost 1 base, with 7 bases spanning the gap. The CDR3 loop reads CASSSSQNTEAFF. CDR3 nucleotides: TGTGCCAGCAGTTCCAGCCAGAACACTGAAGCTTTCTTT.

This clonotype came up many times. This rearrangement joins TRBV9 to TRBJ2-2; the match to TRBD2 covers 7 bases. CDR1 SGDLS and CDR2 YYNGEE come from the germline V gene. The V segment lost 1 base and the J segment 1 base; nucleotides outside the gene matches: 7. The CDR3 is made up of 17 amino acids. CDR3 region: CASSVHQLAQNTGELFF. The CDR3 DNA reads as TGTGCCAGCAGCGTACATCAACTAGCGCAGAACACCGGGGAGCTGTTTTTT.